This T cell receptor beta chain was profiled in a study of beta chain features in type 1 diabetes. Overall study results and limits: Patients showed naive, central memory and Treg TCRB repertoires that appeared more similar than those of healthy donors. PCR might favor shorter templates, but any such skew would affect patients and controls equally. Cells expressing TCR highly could be over-represented by cDNA sequencing.

Sequenced material consisted of expressed TCRB transcripts (all of the isolated RNA was reverse transcribed). Assay used: immunoSEQ multiplex PCR; TCRdb lists only in-frame clones, some missing. Among 350,000 to 450,000 clones listed, over 12% were seen once. Deletions cut 4 bases from V and 3 bases from J, with 17 bases between. This CDR3 has 15 residues. From germline, CDR1 is SGHRS and CDR2 YFSETQ. This clone appeared a few times. Its specificity is not known. Per donor, one heparinised blood draw averaged around 120 mL. This chain joins TRBV5-1 and TRBJ2-7; a possible D gene is TRBD1 (5 bases). Input material: naive CD4+ T cells from blood. This TCR came from a woman between 18 and 29 years old in good health. CDR3 sequence reads: CASSDSPGSHYEQYF. The CDR3, as DNA: TGCGCCAGCAGCGACAGCCCCGGCTCGCACTACGAGCAGTACTTC.